This T cell receptor beta chain is drawn from a study of shared clonotypes between healthy human individuals. Whole-study context: Contributing individuals were two females and three males aged 18 to 49.

Measured with immunoSEQ multiplex PCR; TCRdb has only the in-frame clones, and not every one. The sample holds 780,000 or so clones, 72% seen once. The V segment lost 5 bases and the J segment 10 bases; nucleotides outside the gene matches: 10. CDR1 SGHAT and CDR2 FQDESV come from the germline V gene (reference sequence). The CDR3 contains 14 residues. HIV-negative, healthy adults without recent acute infections or vaccinations were the donors. The sequenced sample consisted of memory CD4+ T cells sorted from blood. Subset reported: CD45RA-negative fraction. This sequence originates from a woman in her twenties or thirties in good health. This chain connects TRBV11-1 to TRBJ2-1, with 8 bases lining up with TRBD2. In nucleotides, the CDR3 is TGTGCCAGCAGCCAGGGACTAGAGGGCGGGGAGCAGTTCTTC. Residues: CASSQGLEGGEQFF.